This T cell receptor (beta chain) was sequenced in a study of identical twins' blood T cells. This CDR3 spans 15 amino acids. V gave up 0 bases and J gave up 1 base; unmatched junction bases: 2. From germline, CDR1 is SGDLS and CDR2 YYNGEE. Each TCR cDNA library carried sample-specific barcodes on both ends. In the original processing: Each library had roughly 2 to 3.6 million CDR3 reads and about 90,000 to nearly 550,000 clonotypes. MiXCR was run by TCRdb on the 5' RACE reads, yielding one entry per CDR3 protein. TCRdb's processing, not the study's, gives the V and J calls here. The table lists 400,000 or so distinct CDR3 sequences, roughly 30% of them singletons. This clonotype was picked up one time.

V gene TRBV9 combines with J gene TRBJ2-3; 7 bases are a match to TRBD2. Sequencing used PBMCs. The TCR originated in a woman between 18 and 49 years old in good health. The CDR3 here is CASSVAAGGTDTQYF. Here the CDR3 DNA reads TGTGCCAGCAGCGTAGCGGCGGGGGGCACAGATACGCAGTATTTT. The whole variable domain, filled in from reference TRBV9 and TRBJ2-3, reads DSGVTQTPKHLITATGQRVTLRCSPRSGDLSVYWYQQSLDQGLQFLIQYYNGEERAKGNILERFSAQQFPDLHSELNLSSLELGDSALYFCASSVAAGGTDTQYFGPGTRLTVL.